These T cell receptor beta chains were read from a single sample in a study of T cells in Graves' hyperthyroidism and ophthalmopathy. TCRdb reanalysed the multiplex PCR reads using MiXCR and keeps one entry per CDR3 protein. In the table there are roughly 640,000 distinct CDR3 sequences, approximately 15% of which are singletons. Sequenced input: blood. These receptor sequences come from a middle-aged woman with Graves' ophthalmopathy. Each CDR3 is given with its conserved first and last residue. Fields, in order: CDR3 DNA, CDR3 protein, clone size, D gene, V gene, J gene. The D gene is left open where the match is weak. Size values are once, few and many counts, or a class for expanded clones, and some rows have none.

DNA: TGTGCCAGCAGCCCGGGACACTATGGCTACACCTTC; CDR3: CASSPGHYGYTF; size: few; D: -; V: TRBV12-3/TRBV12-4; J: TRBJ1-2
DNA: TGTGCCAGCAGTTTCGTTGGGGGGAAAAATGAAAAACTGTTTTTT; CDR3: CASSFVGGKNEKLFF; size: few; D: -; V: TRBV27; J: TRBJ1-4
DNA: TGCGCCAGCAGTAGAGGGACGGGATCACCCCTCCACTTT; CDR3: CASSRGTGSPLHF; size: -; D: -; V: TRBV10-1; J: TRBJ1-6
DNA: TGTGCCTGGAGTGTAATCCTCACAGATACGCAGTATTTT; CDR3: CAWSVILTDTQYF; size: many; D: -; V: TRBV30; J: TRBJ2-3
DNA: TGTGCCAGCAGCTTAGGGGGGGTCGAGCAGTACTTC; CDR3: CASSLGGVEQYF; size: many; D: -; V: TRBV11-2; J: TRBJ2-7
DNA: TGCAGTGCTAGAGATGGGGCGGGCAATCAGCCCCAGCATTTT; CDR3: CSARDGAGNQPQHF; size: many; D: -; V: TRBV20-1; J: TRBJ1-5
DNA: TGCAGTGCTAGAGATACGGGGGGCTCGGGGAAGAATGAGCAGTTCTTC; CDR3: CSARDTGGSGKNEQFF; size: many; D: -; V: TRBV20-1; J: TRBJ2-1
DNA: TGTGCCAGCAGCGCCCTTGGAGCGGGAGGGCTGTCCCCCGTCCATGAGCAGTTCTTC; CDR3: CASSALGAGGLSPVHEQFF; size: few; D: TRBD2; V: TRBV6-1; J: TRBJ2-1
DNA: TGCGCCAGCAGTGAGATGGAGACAGTGAACACTGAAGCTTTCTTT; CDR3: CASSEMETVNTEAFF; size: many; D: -; V: TRBV10-1; J: TRBJ1-1
DNA: TGTGCCAGCAGCTCCGTTAGGGACAGGGGTTACGAGCAGTACTTC; CDR3: CASSSVRDRGYEQYF; size: many; D: TRBD1; V: TRBV11-2; J: TRBJ2-7
DNA: TGTGCCAGCCGCTTGGACAGGCCCTACGAGCAGTACTTC; CDR3: CASRLDRPYEQYF; size: many; D: TRBD1; V: TRBV6-1; J: TRBJ2-7
DNA: TGTGCATCCAGGGGGATCCAAGAGACCCAGTACTTC; CDR3: CASRGIQETQYF; size: many; D: TRBD1; V: TRBV3-1; J: TRBJ2-5
DNA: TGCGCCAGCAGCTTGGATCCCGGGAGGACACACAATGAGCAGTTCTTC; CDR3: CASSLDPGRTHNEQFF; size: -; D: TRBD2; V: TRBV5-1; J: TRBJ2-1
DNA: TGTGCCAGTAGGGAGGCGGCGGACTATGGCTACACCTTC; CDR3: CASREAADYGYTF; size: many; D: -; V: TRBV19; J: TRBJ1-2
DNA: TGTGCCAGCAGTTACTCAGACAGGGGTTGGGAGACCCAGTACTTC; CDR3: CASSYSDRGWETQYF; size: -; D: TRBD1; V: TRBV6-5; J: TRBJ2-5
DNA: TGTGCCAGCAGCTTAGGGGACACTAGTGCCCTCCACTTT; CDR3: CASSLGDTSALHF; size: -; D: -; V: TRBV7-9; J: TRBJ1-6
DNA: TGTGCCAGCAGTGAACTAGCGGGGGGGCATATCAATGAGCAGTTCTTC; CDR3: CASSELAGGHINEQFF; size: few; D: TRBD2; V: TRBV6-1; J: TRBJ2-1
DNA: TGTGCCACCAGCAGAGATCTAGGGGGCGAAGGCACTGAAGCTTTCTTT; CDR3: CATSRDLGGEGTEAFF; size: few; D: TRBD1; V: TRBV15; J: TRBJ1-1